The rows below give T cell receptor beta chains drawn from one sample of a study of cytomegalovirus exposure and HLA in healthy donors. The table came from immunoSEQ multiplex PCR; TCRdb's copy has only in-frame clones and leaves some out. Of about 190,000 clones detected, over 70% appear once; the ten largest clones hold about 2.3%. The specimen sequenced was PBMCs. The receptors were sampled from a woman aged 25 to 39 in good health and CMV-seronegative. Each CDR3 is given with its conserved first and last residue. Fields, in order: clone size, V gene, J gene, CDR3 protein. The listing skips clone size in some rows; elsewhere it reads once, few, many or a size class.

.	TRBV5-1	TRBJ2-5	CASSLVAGGPSETQYF
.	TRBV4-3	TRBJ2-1	CASSQTLAGEYNEQFF
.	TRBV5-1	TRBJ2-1	CASSAGLADNEQFF
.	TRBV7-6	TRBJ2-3	CASSLDRGGDTQYF
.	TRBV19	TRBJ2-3	CASSIEGADTQYF
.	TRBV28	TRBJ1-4	CASSLTGATNEKLFF
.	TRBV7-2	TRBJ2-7	CASNLGQGAPGEQYF
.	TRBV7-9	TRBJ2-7	CASSLGLAGPPYEQYF
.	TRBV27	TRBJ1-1	CASSLYPGQGVQEAFF
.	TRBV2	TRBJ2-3	CASKPVDTDTQYF
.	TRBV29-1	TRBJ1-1	CSVEILGSPPRAFF
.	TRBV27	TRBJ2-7	CASSLSGGGTGRYEQYF
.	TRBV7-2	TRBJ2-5	CASSIGGRSQETQYF
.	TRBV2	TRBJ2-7	CASSNLAVSSYEQYF
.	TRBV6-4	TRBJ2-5	CASSDAGTQETQYF
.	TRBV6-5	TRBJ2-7	CASSSASSGRAYEQYF
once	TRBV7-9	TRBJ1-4	CASSLLSHRALEKLFF
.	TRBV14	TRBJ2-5	CASSPTGVEETQYF
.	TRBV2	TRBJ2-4	CASRQGADPAKNIQYF
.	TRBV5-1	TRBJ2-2	CASSLAGPATGELFF
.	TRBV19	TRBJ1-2	CASSSRQANYGYTF
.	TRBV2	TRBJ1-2	CASSAMRVVYGYTF
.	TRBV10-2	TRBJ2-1	CASSTGTSGGYNEQFF
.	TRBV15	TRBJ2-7	CATSRDKGDEQYF
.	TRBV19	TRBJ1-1	CASSIRGYTEAFF
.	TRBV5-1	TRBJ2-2	CASKAGGNTGELFF
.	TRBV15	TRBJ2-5	CATSRDRAQETQYF
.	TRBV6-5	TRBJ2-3	CASSWTSGSGDTQYF
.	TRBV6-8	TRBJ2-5	CASSYRGETQYF
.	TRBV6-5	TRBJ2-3	CASSNQGSHTDTQYF
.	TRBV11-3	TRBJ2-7	CASSLGQTYEQYF
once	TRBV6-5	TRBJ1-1	CASSFQGLSTEAFF
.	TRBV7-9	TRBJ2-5	CASSGRDRGQQETQYF
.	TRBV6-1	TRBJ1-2	CASSESPGQGGYGYTF
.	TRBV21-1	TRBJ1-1	CASSKARYPRGMNTEAFF
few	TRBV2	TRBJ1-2	CASSEGPNYGYTF
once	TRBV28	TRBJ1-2	CASSFFRDRGLYGYTF
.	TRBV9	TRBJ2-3	CASSVAGGMQGTDTQYF
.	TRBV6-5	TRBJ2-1	CASSYSNSMLNEQFF
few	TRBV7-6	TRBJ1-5	CASSLEAPRPSKRTGGNQPQHF
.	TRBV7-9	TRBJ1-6	CASSLDRQGGSYNSPLHF
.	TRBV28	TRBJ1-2	CASSLPGQGGYGYTF
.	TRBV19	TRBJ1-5	CASSPSLYDSNQPQHF
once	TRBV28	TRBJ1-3	CASSLGGTGGNTIYF
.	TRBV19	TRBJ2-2	CASSIMTGNTGELFF
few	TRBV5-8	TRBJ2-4	CASSLIDRDVNIQYF
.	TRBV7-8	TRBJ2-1	CASRGVGRINEQFF
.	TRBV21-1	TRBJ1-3	CASSKAHSSGNTIYF
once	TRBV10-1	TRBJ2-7	CASTPRGGLYEQYF
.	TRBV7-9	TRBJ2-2	CSSSFGTVNTGELFF